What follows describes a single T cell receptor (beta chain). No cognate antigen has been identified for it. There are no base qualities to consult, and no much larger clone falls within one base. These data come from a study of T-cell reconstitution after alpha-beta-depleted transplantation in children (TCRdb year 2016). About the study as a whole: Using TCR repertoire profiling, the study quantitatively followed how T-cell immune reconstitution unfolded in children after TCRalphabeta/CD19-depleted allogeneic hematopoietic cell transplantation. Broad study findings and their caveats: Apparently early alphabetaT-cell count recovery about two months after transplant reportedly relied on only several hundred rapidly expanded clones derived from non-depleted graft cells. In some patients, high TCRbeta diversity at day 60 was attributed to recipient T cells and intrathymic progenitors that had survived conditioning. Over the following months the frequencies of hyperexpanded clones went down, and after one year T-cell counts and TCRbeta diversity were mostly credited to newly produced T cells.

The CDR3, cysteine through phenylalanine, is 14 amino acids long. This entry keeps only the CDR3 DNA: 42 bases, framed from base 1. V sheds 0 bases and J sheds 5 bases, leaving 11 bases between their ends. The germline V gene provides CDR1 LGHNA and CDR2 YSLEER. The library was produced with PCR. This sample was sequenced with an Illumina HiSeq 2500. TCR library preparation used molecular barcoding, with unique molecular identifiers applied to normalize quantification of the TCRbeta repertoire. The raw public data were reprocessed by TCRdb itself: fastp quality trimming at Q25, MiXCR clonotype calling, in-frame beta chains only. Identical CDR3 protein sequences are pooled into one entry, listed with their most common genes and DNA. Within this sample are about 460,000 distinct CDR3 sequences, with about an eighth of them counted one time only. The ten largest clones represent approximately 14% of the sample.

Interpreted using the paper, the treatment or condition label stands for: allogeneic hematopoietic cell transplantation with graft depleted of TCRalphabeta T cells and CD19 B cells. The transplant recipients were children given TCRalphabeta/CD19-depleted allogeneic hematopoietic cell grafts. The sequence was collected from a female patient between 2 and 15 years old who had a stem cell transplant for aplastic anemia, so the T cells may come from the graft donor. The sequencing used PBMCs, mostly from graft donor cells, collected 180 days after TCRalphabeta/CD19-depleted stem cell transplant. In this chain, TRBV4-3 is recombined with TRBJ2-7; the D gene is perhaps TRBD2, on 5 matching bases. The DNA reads TGCGCCAGCAGCCAAGATCGATCGCGGGACGAGCAGTACTTC. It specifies CASSQDRSRDEQYF.